This T cell receptor beta chain stems from a study of shared clonotypes between healthy human individuals. Deep was the level used in running the assay. Authors' data handling: Filtering of immunoSEQ junctional sequences could not match full-length read filtering. Profiling relied on immunoSEQ multiplex PCR, and the TCRdb table lists in-frame clones only, not all of them. Clonal size and the V and J genes are those of that table, whereas D and trimming came from the DNA. The sample has 2.3 million or so clones; approximately 93% are singletons. Germline V gives CDR1 MDHEN, CDR2 SYDVKM. CDR3 size: 15 residues. The V segment lost 5 bases and the J segment 4 bases; nucleotides outside the gene matches: 10.

The chain is built from TRBV28 and TRBJ1-1; 7 bases agree with TRBD1. This clonotype originated in a man in his late teens or twenties in good health. Some clones in this sample may be carry-over from other donors' samples. The sample was naive CD4+ T cells from PBMCs. Documented subset: CD45RA+ positively selected. The CDR3 DNA reads TGTGCCAGCAGTCCTTCAGGGGGGCTTATCACTGAAGCTTTCTTT. It yields the protein CASSPSGGLITEAFF. The entire variable domain, with the rest obtained from reference TRBV28 and TRBJ1-1, is as follows: DVKVTQSSRYLVKRTGEKVFLECVQDMDHENMFWYRQDPGLGLRLIYFSYDVKMKEKGDIPEGYSVSREKKERFSLILESASTNQTSMYLCASSPSGGLITEAFFGQGTRLTVV.